This entry lists 26 T cell receptor beta chains sequenced from one sample in a study of CD8+ T cells in alopecia areata. Cutaneous lymph nodes were pooled and cells sorted by CD4, CD8alpha, NKG2D, NKG2ACE and more. It was cDNA, reverse transcribed from extracted RNA, that served as the sequencing template. Generated by immunoSEQ multiplex PCR, the TCRdb table keeps only in-frame clones and is missing some. The sample contains more than 250,000 clones, none of them singletons. The specimen was CD4+ T cells sorted from a lymph node. These receptors all stem from a C3H/HeJ mouse with alopecia areata. The mouse strain carries the MHC haplotype H2-k.

In the case of this clone: Mouse germline and gene names are used. Read coverage stops 4 residues before the CDR3 terminus; the germline J gene supplies the remainder. The genes are TRBV3 and TRBJ2-5; D gene unclear. This CDR3 comprises 13 residues. Germline V gives CDR1 SNHLY, CDR2 FYNGKV (reference sequence). CDR3 amino acids: CASSLEVGDTQYF. The CDR3 bases that were read are TGTGCCAGCAGCTTAGAGGTGGGAGAC.

To note about this clone: Gene names refer to mouse genes. The sequenced fragment ends 4 residues before the CDR3 boundary, so the rest is inferred from the germline J gene. V gene TRBV5 combines with J gene TRBJ2-7; 11 bases line up with TRBD1. The CDR3 is made up of 16 amino acids. Germline V gives CDR1 LGHNA, CDR2 YNLKQL (reference sequence). CDR3 DNA (partial): TGTGCCAGCAGCCCCCACCCCCGGGACAGGGGGTAT. It translates to CASSPHPRDRGY. The whole CDR3 protein reads CASSPHPRDRGYEQYF.

This clone was seen only a few times. Any gene name here is a mouse gene name. The CDR3 end lies 4 residues beyond the end of the read and is filled in from the germline J gene. The chain couples TRBV31 to TRBJ2-7; TRBD2 matches 8 bases. V dropped 0 bases and J dropped 0; count of bases not matched to a gene: 7. The CDR3 sequence is 16 residues long. Germline-derived CDR1 and CDR2 are GKSSPN and SITVG. Partial CDR3 DNA: TGTGCCTGGAGTCTCCGAGCTGGGGGGAGCTCCTAT. This sequence encodes CAWSLRAGGSSY. The CDR3, in full, reads CAWSLRAGGSSYEQYF.

For this clone: Gene names are the mouse ones. The observed sequence ends 4 residues before the CDR3 terminus, with the missing tail filled in from the germline J gene. The V gene is TRBV5, the J gene TRBJ2-5, with D perhaps matching TRBD1 (6 bases). V lost 0 bases to trimming and J lost 3 bases, with 10 bases between them. The CDR3 loop spans 15 amino acids. Germline V gene lookup returns CDR1 LGHNA and CDR2 YNLKQL (reference sequence). The chain's CDR3 is CASSQDIGQQDTQYF. The part of the CDR3 DNA that was read is TGTGCCAGCAGCCAAGATATAGGACAGCAAGAC.

About this clone itself: Germline and genes: mouse. The observed sequence ends 4 residues before the CDR3 terminus, with the missing tail filled in from the germline J gene. At the DNA level, this CDR3 is encoded by other sequences in the same sample as well. The rearrangement uses TRBV13-2 and TRBJ2-5, with TRBD1 matching over 7 bases. The CDR3 covers 12 residues. Per germline, CDR1 NNHNN and CDR2 SYGAGS (reference sequence). The CDR3 loop is CASGWDRDTQYF. The sequenced CDR3 bases are TGTGCCAGCGGTTGGGACAGAGAC.

This clone was picked up a small number of times. These gene names are mouse names. The CDR3 is cut off 4 residues early in the read; its end comes from the germline J gene. The chain carries TRBV1 and TRBJ2-3; 10 bases match TRBD1. CDR1 and CDR2 (germline): NSQYPW, LRSPGD (reference sequence). The J segment lost 0 bases and the V segment lost 0 bases, leaving 3 bases of the junction unmatched. The CDR3 loop spans 17 amino acids. This CDR3 reads CTCSADGTGASAETLYF. Partial CDR3 DNA: TGCACCTGCAGTGCAGATGGGACAGGGGCTAGTGCAGAA.

This clone came up a few times. Gene names are the mouse ones. The same CDR3 is also encoded by other DNA sequences in this sample. The CDR3: CASGGDWGGNYAEQFF. The CDR3 DNA, read in part, is TGTGCCAGCGGTGGGGACTGGGGGGGAAACTATGCT. This chain joins TRBV13-2 and TRBJ2-1, with TRBD2 matching over 13 bases. The read ends 4 residues early relative to the CDR3; the germline J gene fills the gap. With V trimmed by 3 bases and J by 1 base, 1 base remained unmatched. The germline gives CDR1 NNHNN, CDR2 SYGAGS (reference sequence). The CDR3 runs to 16 residues.

In its sample, this clone was seen a few times. The gene names given are mouse names. The CDR3 end falls 4 residues outside the read, so it is completed with the germline J gene. The V and J genes are TRBV17 and TRBJ2-2, with TRBD2 as a possible D gene (7 bases). V was cut by 3 bases and J by 5 bases, with 10 bases left in between. Germline CDR1 MNHDT, CDR2 YYDKIL. This CDR3 region has 14 residues. This CDR3 is CASSSLGATGQLYF. The sequenced CDR3 bases are TGTGCTAGCAGTAGTCTGGGGGCGACCGGG. The variable domain in full, completed from reference TRBV17 and TRBJ2-2, reads DTTVKQNPRYKLARVGKPVNLICSQTMNHDTMYWYQKKPNQAPKLLLFYYDKILNREADTFEKFQSSRPNNSFCSLYIGSAGLEYSAMYLCASSSLGATGQLYFGEGSKLTVL.

This clone has at least ten counts. Any gene name here is a mouse gene name. The read ends 4 residues early relative to the CDR3; the germline J gene fills the gap. This chain connects TRBV29 to TRBJ1-2, with D possibly TRBD1 on 6 matching bases. From germline, CDR1 is MSHET and CDR2 SYDVDS. The CDR3 loop spans 12 amino acids. The part of the CDR3 DNA that was read is TGTGCCGGGGACAATGCAAACTCC. Its protein product is CAGDNANS. The full CDR3 reads CAGDNANSDYTF.

For this clone: Mouse gene names apply. The read ends 4 residues shy of where the CDR3 ends; the end is completed using the germline J gene. The rearrangement links TRBV17 to TRBJ2-7; 10 bases fit TRBD1. Germline-derived CDR1 and CDR2 are MNHDT and YYDKIL. The CDR3 has 14 amino acids. The CDR3 protein is CASSRGDRGYEQYF. CDR3 bases read: TGTGCTAGCAGTAGAGGGGACAGGGGTTAT.

A word on this clone: Germline and genes here are mouse. The sequence runs out 4 residues before the end of the CDR3; the remainder is reconstructed from the germline J gene. V is TRBV31 and J is TRBJ2-5; TRBD1 matches 8 bases. With V trimmed by 8 bases and J by 0 bases, 7 bases remained unmatched. The CDR3 runs to 14 residues. Germline-derived CDR1 and CDR2 are GKSSPN and SITVG. The CDR3 sequence is CAGQGGGNQDTQYF. The sequenced part of the CDR3 DNA is TGTGCCGGACAGGGAGGGGGAAACCAAGAC.

On this clone itself: The genes and germline here are from mouse. From the germline J gene comes the end of the CDR3, since the read stops 4 residues before it. This chain links TRBV12-1 with TRBJ1-2; D uncertain. Germline loops: CDR1 SGHSN, CDR2 HYEKVE. The V end was cut by 2 bases, the J end by 0 bases, with 6 bases between. This CDR3 has 13 residues. This CDR3 reads CASSRLSNSDYTF. The CDR3 DNA, read in part, is TGTGCCAGCTCTCGACTCTCAAACTCC.

Details on this clone: Here the gene names and germline are mouse. The read ends 4 residues shy of where the CDR3 ends; the end is completed using the germline J gene. The rearrangement joins TRBV13-1 to TRBJ2-5; 11 nucleotides align to TRBD2. Germline trimming cut 3 bases from V and 2 bases from J; bases unmatched to any gene: 5. This CDR3 contains 16 residues. Germline V CDR1 and CDR2: NSHNY, SYGAGN. CDR3 DNA (partial): TGTGCCAGCAGTGTAACTGGGGGGGCCGTCCAAGAC. Translated, it gives CASSVTGGAVQD. The whole CDR3 protein is CASSVTGGAVQDTQYF.

To note about this clone: Mouse names are used for the genes. The read halts 4 residues ahead of the CDR3 end, with the missing end drawn from the germline J gene. This chain uses TRBV3 with TRBJ2-5; a possible D gene is TRBD1 (6 bases). In germline, CDR1 is SNHLY, CDR2 FYNGKV (reference sequence). The CDR3 runs to 14 residues. The sequenced CDR3 bases are TGTGCCAGCAGCTTAGAGCGCAGGGGAGAC. It yields the protein CASSLERRGD. The CDR3 as a whole reads CASSLERRGDTQYF.

Points on this clone: Gene names follow the mouse nomenclature. The read terminates 4 residues ahead of where the CDR3 ends, so the germline J gene completes it. The V gene is TRBV13-1, the J gene TRBJ1-1; D is uncertain. Germline V CDR1 and CDR2: NSHNY, SYGAGN. The CDR3 runs to 13 residues. Trimming shortened V by 3 bases and J by 1 base, and 7 bases separated the two germline ends. CDR3 protein: CASSGQINTEVFF. The sequenced part of the CDR3 DNA is TGTGCCAGCAGTGGACAAATAAACACA.

Worth noting for this clone: Gene names follow the mouse nomenclature. The read is 4 residues too short to cover the CDR3 end, so that end is filled in from the germline J gene. The genes are TRBV12-1 and TRBJ1-2; 10 nucleotides align to TRBD1. Germline V gene data show CDR1 as SGHSN and CDR2 as HYEKVE. V was pared by 0 bases and J by 3 bases, with 6 bases of the junction left unmatched. There are 16 residues in the CDR3. The CDR3 bases that were read are TGTGCCAGCTCTCTCTCCGGGACAGGGGAGGACTCC. Protein sequence: CASSLSGTGEDS. The complete CDR3 reads CASSLSGTGEDSDYTF.

This clone appeared a few times. Genes and germline come from the mouse. The sequenced fragment ends 4 residues before the CDR3 boundary, so the rest is inferred from the germline J gene. The gene calls are TRBV17 and TRBJ2-1; 11 bases fit TRBD2. The CDR3 is 16 amino acids. Trimming cost V 5 bases and J 1 base; bases outside gene matches: 4. Germline loops: CDR1 MNHDT, CDR2 YYDKIL. The DNA read from the CDR3 is TGTGCTAGCAGTCCTCGGGACTGGGGGAACTATGCT. Amino acids: CASSPRDWGNYA. The CDR3 in its entirety is CASSPRDWGNYAEQFF.

Concerning this clone itself: These gene names are mouse names. The CDR3 end falls 4 residues outside the read, so it is completed with the germline J gene. This chain connects TRBV13-1 to TRBJ2-7, with TRBD2 matching 9 bases. CDR1 and CDR2 from the germline V gene are NSHNY and SYGAGN. CDR3 length: 14 amino acids. The sequenced part of the CDR3 DNA is TGTGCCAGCAGTGAGGCGCTGGGGGGGTAT. This gives the protein CASSEALGGY. The complete CDR3 protein is CASSEALGGYEQYF.

In regard to this clone: Germline and genes: mouse. The read falls 4 residues short of the CDR3 end, and the missing part is taken from the germline J gene. Other DNA sequences from this sample encode an identical CDR3 as well. The genes are TRBV13-3 and TRBJ2-3; D gene uncertain. The V end lost 3 bases, the J end lost 0 bases, and 5 bases lay between the germline ends. This CDR3 region has 13 residues. Germline V CDR1 and CDR2: NNHDY, SYVADS. This CDR3 is CASSAASAETLYF. CDR3 bases read: TGTGCCAGCAGTGCAGCTAGTGCAGAA.

A few counts support this clone. Gene names and germline match the mouse. From the germline J gene comes the end of the CDR3, since the read stops 4 residues before it. This rearrangement joins TRBV21 to TRBJ2-2, with 9 bases identical to TRBD1. TRBV21 is marked as an open reading frame, function uncertain. V lost 6 bases to trimming and J lost 3 bases; unmatched junction nucleotides: 5. There are 15 residues in the CDR3. CDR3 bases read: TGTGCTAGCAGGCCGGGACAGGGTGACACCGGG. Translation gives CASRPGQGDTG. The CDR3, in full, reads CASRPGQGDTGQLYF.

This clone was recorded at least ten times. Gene names refer to mouse genes. The read gets to within 4 residues of the CDR3 end, and the germline J gene fills in the rest. This sample includes further DNA sequences coding for the same CDR3. V usage is TRBV17 and J usage is TRBJ1-2; weak D call: TRBD1 (6 bases). Germline V lookup: CDR1 MNHDT, CDR2 YYDKIL. V lost 5 bases, J lost 0 bases, and 10 bases lay in between. The CDR3 length is 14 residues. Partial CDR3 DNA: TGTGCTAGCAGTTCCGGGACAACAAACTCC. Amino acid sequence: CASSSGTTNS. The full CDR3 protein reads CASSSGTTNSDYTF.

In this sample, this clone turned up a few times. Mouse gene names apply. The read finishes 4 residues shy of the CDR3 end, and the germline J gene is used to complete it. This same CDR3 is encoded by further DNA sequences in the sample. The chain combines TRBV5 with TRBJ2-5; 9 bases agree with TRBD2. Trimming cost V 0 bases and J 0 bases; bases outside gene matches: 1. Per the germline V gene, CDR1 is LGHNA and CDR2 is YNLKQL (reference sequence). This CDR3 is 16 amino acids long. The covered CDR3 bases are TGTGCCAGCAGCCAAGACTGGGGGGGGAACCAAGAC. Protein sequence: CASSQDWGGNQD. The whole CDR3 reads CASSQDWGGNQDTQYF.

This clone appeared many times. The gene names here belong to mouse. The read comes to an end 4 residues before the CDR3 does, leaving the germline J gene to fill in the end. This chain connects TRBV17 to TRBJ2-2, with D possibly being TRBD1 (5 bases). The CDR3 has 13 residues. Looked up from germline, CDR1 is MNHDT and CDR2 is YYDKIL. The V end was cut by 6 bases, the J end by 4 bases, with 9 bases between. CDR3 region: CASRQAGTGQLYF. Partial CDR3 DNA: TGTGCTAGCAGACAGGCGGGCACCGGG.

This clone was counted between two and nine times. Gene names denote mouse genes. From the germline J gene comes the end of the CDR3, since the read stops 4 residues before it. The chain links TRBV19 to TRBJ2-3; 7 positions match TRBD2. This CDR3 has 16 amino acids. V was pared by 4 bases and J by 0 bases, with 8 bases of the junction left unmatched. CDR1 is FNHDT and CDR2 is SITEND in the germline V gene (reference sequence). The DNA read from the CDR3 is TGTGCCAGCAGTCCACCCGGCTGGGGGAGTGCAGAA. It translates to CASSPPGWGSAE. The entire CDR3 reads CASSPPGWGSAETLYF.

This clone was detected only a few times. Genes here carry mouse names. The read terminates 4 residues before the CDR3 end, so the remaining end is supplied by the germline J gene. This same CDR3 is encoded by further DNA sequences in the sample. V is TRBV13-1 and J is TRBJ1-2, with D unclear. The CDR3 consists of 13 residues. Trimming left V 3 bases short and J 2 bases short, with 8 bases between. Germline V lookup: CDR1 NSHNY, CDR2 SYGAGN. The CDR3 sequence is CASSAQTNSDYTF. Incomplete CDR3 DNA: TGTGCCAGCAGTGCCCAGACTAACTCC.

Of note for this clone: All gene names here are mouse names. The sequence runs out 4 residues before the end of the CDR3; the remainder is reconstructed from the germline J gene. The same CDR3 arises from other DNA sequences in this sample as well. The J gene is TRBJ1-1, the V gene TRBV5; D ambiguous. There are 14 residues in the CDR3. The ends were cut back, 0 bases at V and 1 base at J, with 6 bases in the middle. Germline V gene sequence: CDR1 LGHNA, CDR2 YNLKQL (reference sequence). The sequenced part of the CDR3 DNA is TGTGCCAGCAGCCAAGATCCAGGAAACACA. This codes for CASSQDPGNT. The full CDR3 protein is CASSQDPGNTEVFF.